This T cell receptor (beta chain) was captured in a study of blood T cell repertoires in COVID-19. Study as a whole: Acute and convalescent COVID-19 samples came from the United States, Italy and Spain. The cDNA or gDNA used as material had been derived from T cells, B-cell-depleted T cells, or PBMCs.

The length of the CDR3 is 16 residues. The germline V gene encodes CDR1 MDHEN and CDR2 SYDVKM. V shed 2 bases and J shed 0 bases, with 12 bases lying between them. Original processing methods: From reference gene primer amplification, estimates of nucleated cell counts were derived. Clones were sequenced by immunoSEQ multiplex PCR, and TCRdb holds only the in-frame ones, with some missing. Clone size and V and J calls were adopted from that table, with D and trimming inferred from the DNA. The sample lists 130,000 or so clones, around three quarters occurring once. This clone was picked up one time. J is TRBJ2-3 and V is TRBV28, with D possibly being TRBD1 (5 bases). The receptor comes from a human donor in a cohort sampled during active COVID-19. Sequencing was done on a sample of peripheral blood. CDR3 sequence (DNA): TGTGCCAGCAGTTTAAGACAGCTCTCTAGCACAGATACGCAGTATTTT. Amino acids: CASSLRQLSSTDTQYF.